This T cell receptor beta chain came from a study of CD8+ T cells in alopecia areata. This CDR3 has 16 residues. In germline, CDR1 is GTSNPN, CDR2 SVGIG (reference sequence). Trimming removed 0 bases from V and 9 bases from J; junction bases left unmatched: 12. Specimens obtained from alopecia areata patients comprised lesional scalp punch biopsies and peripheral blood. Once RNA had been extracted, it was reverse transcribed into cDNA to act as the sequencing template. TCRdb keeps only in-frame clones here, not all; method: immunoSEQ multiplex PCR. The sample has about 180,000 clones, approximately 62% seen once. Regarding the study as a whole: Sequence data from scalp samples additionally include resident alphabeta T cells of normal skin. Elevated clonality characterized lesional scalp relative to normal scalp, particularly in alopecia totalis/universalis.

Concerning this clone: Antigen: not known.

The J gene is TRBJ2-1, the V gene TRBV30; 9 nucleotides match TRBD1. The TCR sequence derives from a human donor with alopecia areata. The sequencing here drew on CD4+ T cells sorted from blood, taken at week 0. The CDR3 DNA sequence: TGTGCCTGGAGTGTCCCCGGGACAGGGCACCGGGGTGAGCAGTTCTTC. This encodes CAWSVPGTGHRGEQFF. The full variable domain, rest sourced from reference TRBV30 and TRBJ2-1, is SQTIHQWPATLVQPVGSPLSLECTVEGTSNPNLYWYRQAAGRGLQLLFYSVGIGQISSEVPQNLSASRPQDRQFILSSKKLLLSDSGFYLCAWSVPGTGHRGEQFFGPGTRLTVL.